The clone carrying this T cell receptor beta chain was observed a few times. As yet, its antigen is unknown. These data belong to a study of OX40 agonist ivuxolimab in advanced cancers. Study-wide context: Patients were given ivuxolimab, an antibody that agonizes OX40 (CD134). Administration of intravenous ivuxolimab to patients occurred every 2 weeks at 0.01 to 10 mg/kg. Study-wide findings and caveats: There was clonal expansion of CD4+ and CD8+ blood T cells by week 6 at 0.1 to 3.0 mg/kg. People who partly responded at 0.1-3.0 mg/kg had some of the least clonal expansion seen.

Assay: immunoSEQ multiplex PCR; the TCRdb copy retains only in-frame clones and omits some. The sample consists of roughly 8,000 clones, almost 90% of them appearing once. V lost 0 bases, J lost 8 bases, and 13 bases lay in between. CDR3 length equals 15 residues. Germline lookup yields CDR1 LGHNA and CDR2 YSLEER. This clonotype originated in an adult with an advanced solid tumor such as melanoma, head and neck, liver or kidney cancer. Sample: CD4+ or CD8+ T cells sorted from blood, taken in a trial of the OX40 agonist ivuxolimab. This chain connects TRBV4-3 to TRBJ1-4; a possible D gene is TRBD1 (6 bases). The CDR3, as DNA: TGCGCCAGCAGCCAAGAGGGGGCAGGAGGCGAAAAACTGTTTTTT. This translates into CASSQEGAGGEKLFF.